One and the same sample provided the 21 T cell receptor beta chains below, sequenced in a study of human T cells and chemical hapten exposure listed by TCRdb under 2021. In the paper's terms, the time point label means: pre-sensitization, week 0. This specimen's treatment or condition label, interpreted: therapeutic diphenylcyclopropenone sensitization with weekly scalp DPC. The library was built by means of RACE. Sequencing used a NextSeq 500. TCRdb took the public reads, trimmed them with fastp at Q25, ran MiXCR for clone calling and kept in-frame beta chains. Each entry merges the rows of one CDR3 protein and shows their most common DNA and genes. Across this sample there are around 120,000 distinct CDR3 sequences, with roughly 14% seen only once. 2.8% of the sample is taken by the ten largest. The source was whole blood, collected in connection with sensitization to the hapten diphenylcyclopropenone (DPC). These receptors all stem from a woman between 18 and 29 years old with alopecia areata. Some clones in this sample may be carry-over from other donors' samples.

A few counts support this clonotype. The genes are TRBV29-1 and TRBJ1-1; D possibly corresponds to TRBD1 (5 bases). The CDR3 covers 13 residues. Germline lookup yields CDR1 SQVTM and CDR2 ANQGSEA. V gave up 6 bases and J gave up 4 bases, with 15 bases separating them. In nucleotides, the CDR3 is TGCAGCGTAGGAAGGGGACGAACCACTGAAGCTTTCTTT. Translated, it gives CSVGRGRTTEAFF. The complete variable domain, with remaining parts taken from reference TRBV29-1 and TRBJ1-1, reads SAVISQKPSRDICQRGTSLTIQCQVDSQVTMMFWYRQQPGQSLTLIATANQGSEATYESGFVIDKFPISRPNLTFSTLTVSNMSPEDSSIYLCSVGRGRTTEAFFGQGTRLTVV.

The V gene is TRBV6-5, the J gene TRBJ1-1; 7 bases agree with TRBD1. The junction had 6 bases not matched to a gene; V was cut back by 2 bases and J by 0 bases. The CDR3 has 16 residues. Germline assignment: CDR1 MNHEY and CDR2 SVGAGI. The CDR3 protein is CASSYGTVGLNTEAFF. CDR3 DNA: TGTGCCAGCAGTTACGGGACAGTGGGTCTGAACACTGAAGCTTTCTTT.

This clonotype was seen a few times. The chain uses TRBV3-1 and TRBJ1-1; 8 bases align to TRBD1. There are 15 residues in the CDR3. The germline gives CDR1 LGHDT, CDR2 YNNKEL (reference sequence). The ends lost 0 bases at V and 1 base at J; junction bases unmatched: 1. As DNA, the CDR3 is TGTGCCAGCAGCCAAGACAGGGGGCCGAACACTGAAGCTTTCTTT. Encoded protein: CASSQDRGPNTEAFF. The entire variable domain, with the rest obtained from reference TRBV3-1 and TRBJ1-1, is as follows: DTAVSQTPKYLVTQMGNDKSIKCEQNLGHDTMYWYKQDSKKFLKIMFSYNNKELIINETVPNRFSPKSPDKAHLNLHINSLELGDSAVYFCASSQDRGPNTEAFFGQGTRLTVV.

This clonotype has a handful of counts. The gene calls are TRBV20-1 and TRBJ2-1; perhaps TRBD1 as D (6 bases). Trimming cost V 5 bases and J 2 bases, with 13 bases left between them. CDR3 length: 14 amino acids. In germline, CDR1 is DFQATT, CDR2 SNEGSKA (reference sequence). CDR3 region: CSALTGSAYNEQFF. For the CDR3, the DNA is TGCAGTGCTCTTACAGGGAGCGCCTACAATGAGCAGTTCTTC.

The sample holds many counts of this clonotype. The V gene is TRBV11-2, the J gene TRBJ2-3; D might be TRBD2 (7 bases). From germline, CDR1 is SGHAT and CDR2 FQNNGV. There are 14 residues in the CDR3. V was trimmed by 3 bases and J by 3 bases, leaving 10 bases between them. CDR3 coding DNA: TGTGCCAGCAGCTTGGGGGGGCAGACAGATACGCAGTATTTT. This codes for CASSLGGQTDTQYF.

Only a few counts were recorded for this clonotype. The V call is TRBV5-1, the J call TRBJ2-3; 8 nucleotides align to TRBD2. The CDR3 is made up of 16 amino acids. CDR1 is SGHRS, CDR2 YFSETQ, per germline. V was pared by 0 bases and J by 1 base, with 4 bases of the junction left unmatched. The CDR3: CASSLGPGGRTDTQYF. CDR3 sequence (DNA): TGCGCCAGCAGCTTGGGCCCGGGGGGGCGCACAGATACGCAGTATTTT. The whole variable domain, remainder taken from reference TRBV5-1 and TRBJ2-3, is KAGVTQTPRYLIKTRGQQVTLSCSPISGHRSVSWYQQTPGQGLQFLFEYFSETQRNKGNFPGRFSGRQFSNSRSEMNVSTLELGDSALYLCASSLGPGGRTDTQYFGPGTRLTVL.

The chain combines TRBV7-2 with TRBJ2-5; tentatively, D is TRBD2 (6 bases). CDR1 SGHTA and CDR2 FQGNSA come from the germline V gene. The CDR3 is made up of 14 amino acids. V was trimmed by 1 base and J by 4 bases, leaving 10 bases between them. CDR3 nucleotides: TGTGCCAGCAGCTTAGATCTAGCGACAGAGACCCAGTACTTC. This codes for CASSLDLATETQYF.

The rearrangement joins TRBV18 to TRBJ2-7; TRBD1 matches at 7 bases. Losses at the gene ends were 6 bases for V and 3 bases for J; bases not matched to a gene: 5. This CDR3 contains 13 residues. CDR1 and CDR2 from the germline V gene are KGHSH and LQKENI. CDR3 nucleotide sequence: TGTGCCAGCTCGCCGGGACAGTACTACGAGCAGTACTTC. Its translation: CASSPGQYYEQYF.

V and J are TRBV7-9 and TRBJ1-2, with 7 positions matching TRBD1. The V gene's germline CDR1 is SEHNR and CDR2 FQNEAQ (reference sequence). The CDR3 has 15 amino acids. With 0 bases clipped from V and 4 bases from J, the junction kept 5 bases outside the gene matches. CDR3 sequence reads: CASSLAAGGPYGYTF. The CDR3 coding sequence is TGTGCCAGCAGCTTAGCGGCAGGGGGGCCCTATGGCTACACCTTC.

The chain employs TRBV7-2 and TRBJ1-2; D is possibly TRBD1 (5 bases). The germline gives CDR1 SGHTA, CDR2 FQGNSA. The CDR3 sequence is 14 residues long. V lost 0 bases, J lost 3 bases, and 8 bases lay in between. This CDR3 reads CASSLAGTDYGYTF. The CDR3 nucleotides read TGTGCCAGCAGCTTAGCAGGGACGGACTATGGCTACACCTTC.

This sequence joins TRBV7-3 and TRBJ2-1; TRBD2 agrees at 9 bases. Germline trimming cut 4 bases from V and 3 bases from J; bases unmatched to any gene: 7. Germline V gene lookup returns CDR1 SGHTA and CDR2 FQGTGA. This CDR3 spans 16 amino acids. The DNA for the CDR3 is TGTGCCAGCAGCTCGAACAGCGGGGGGTTCTACAATGAGCAGTTCTTC. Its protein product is CASSSNSGGFYNEQFF. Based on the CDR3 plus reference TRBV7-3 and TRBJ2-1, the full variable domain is GAGVSQTPSNKVTEKGKYVELRCDPISGHTALYWYRQSLGQGPEFLIYFQGTGAADDSGLPNDRFFAVRPEGSVSTLKIQRTERGDSAVYLCASSSNSGGFYNEQFFGPGTRLTVL.

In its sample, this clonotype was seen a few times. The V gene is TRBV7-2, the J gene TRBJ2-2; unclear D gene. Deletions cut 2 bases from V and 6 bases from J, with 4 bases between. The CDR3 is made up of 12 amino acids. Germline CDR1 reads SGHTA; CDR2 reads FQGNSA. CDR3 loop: CASSLPPGELFF. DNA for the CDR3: TGTGCCAGCAGCTTACCACCCGGGGAGCTGTTTTTT.

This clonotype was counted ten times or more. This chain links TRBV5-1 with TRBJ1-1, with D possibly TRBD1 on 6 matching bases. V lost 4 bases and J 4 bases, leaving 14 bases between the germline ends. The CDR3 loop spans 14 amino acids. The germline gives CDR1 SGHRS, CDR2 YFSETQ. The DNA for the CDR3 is TGCGCCAGCAGCACCCAGGGGTTTGGCACTGAAGCTTTCTTT. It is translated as CASSTQGFGTEAFF. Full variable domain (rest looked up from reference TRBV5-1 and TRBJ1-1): KAGVTQTPRYLIKTRGQQVTLSCSPISGHRSVSWYQQTPGQGLQFLFEYFSETQRNKGNFPGRFSGRQFSNSRSEMNVSTLELGDSALYLCASSTQGFGTEAFFGQGTRLTVV.

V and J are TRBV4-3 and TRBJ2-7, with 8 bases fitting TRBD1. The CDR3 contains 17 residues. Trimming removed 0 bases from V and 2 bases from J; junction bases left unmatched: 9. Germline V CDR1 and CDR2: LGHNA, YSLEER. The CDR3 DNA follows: TGCGCCAGCAGCCAAGAAAGCAGGGGGCAGTGGGCCTACGAGCAGTACTTC. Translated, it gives CASSQESRGQWAYEQYF.

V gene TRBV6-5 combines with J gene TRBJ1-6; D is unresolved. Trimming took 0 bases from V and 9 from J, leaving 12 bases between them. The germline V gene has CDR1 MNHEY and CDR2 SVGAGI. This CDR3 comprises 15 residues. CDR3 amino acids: CASSYSRRASSPLHF. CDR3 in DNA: TGTGCCAGCAGTTACTCGCGTAGGGCGAGTTCACCCCTCCACTTT.

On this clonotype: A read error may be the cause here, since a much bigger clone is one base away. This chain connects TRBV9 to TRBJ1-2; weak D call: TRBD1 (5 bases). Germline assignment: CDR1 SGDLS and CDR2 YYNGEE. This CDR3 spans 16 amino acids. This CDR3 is CASTPFGGSRVYGYNF. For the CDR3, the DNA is TGTGCCAGCACCCCTTTCGGGGGGAGTCGTGTCTATGGCTACAACTTC.

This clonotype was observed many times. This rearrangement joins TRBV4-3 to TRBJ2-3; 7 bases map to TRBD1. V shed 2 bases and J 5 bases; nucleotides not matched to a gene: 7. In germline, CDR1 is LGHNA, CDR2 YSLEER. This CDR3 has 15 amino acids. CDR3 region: CASSQRQGGEDTQYF. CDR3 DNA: TGCGCCAGCAGCCAAAGACAGGGTGGGGAAGATACGCAGTATTTT.

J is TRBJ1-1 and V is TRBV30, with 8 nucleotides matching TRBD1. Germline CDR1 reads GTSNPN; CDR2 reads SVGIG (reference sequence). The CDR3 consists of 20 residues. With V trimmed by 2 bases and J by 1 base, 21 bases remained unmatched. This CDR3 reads CAWSSRMIRDRKPRNTEAFF. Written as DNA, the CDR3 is TGTGCCTGGAGTAGCAGGATGATCAGGGACAGGAAGCCCAGGAACACTGAAGCTTTCTTT.

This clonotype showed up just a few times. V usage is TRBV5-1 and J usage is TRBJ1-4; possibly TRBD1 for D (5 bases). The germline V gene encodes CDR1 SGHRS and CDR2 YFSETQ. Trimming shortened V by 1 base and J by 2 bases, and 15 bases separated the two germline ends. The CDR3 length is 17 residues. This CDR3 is CASSLIGRAFTNEKLFF. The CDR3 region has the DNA TGCGCCAGCAGCTTGATCGGCAGGGCCTTCACTAATGAAAAACTGTTTTTT.

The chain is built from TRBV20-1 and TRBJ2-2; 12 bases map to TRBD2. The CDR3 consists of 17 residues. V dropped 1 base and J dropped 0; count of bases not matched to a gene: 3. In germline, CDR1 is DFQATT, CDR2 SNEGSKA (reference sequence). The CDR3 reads CSARGTSGVSNTGELFF. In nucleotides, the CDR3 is TGCAGTGCTAGAGGGACTAGCGGGGTCTCGAACACCGGGGAGCTGTTTTTT.

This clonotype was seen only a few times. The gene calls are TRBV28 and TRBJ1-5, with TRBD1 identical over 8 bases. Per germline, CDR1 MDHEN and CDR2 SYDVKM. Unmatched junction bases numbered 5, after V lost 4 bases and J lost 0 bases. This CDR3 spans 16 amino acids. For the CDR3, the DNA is TGTGCCAGCAGTTCGGGACAGGCCTTTAGCAATCAGCCCCAGCATTTT. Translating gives CASSSGQAFSNQPQHF.